This note documents a single T cell receptor beta chain sequence. Its antigen remains unknown. Germline CDR1 is WSHSY and CDR2 is SAAADI. The V end lost 7 bases, the J end lost 2 bases, and 18 bases lay between the germline ends. This CDR3 spans 16 amino acids. Repertoires were generated with immunoSEQ multiplex PCR, while TCRdb's copy carries only in-frame clones and drops some. Seen here are roughly 97,000 clones, more than 75% observed once, and the top ten hold roughly 3.3%. The sample is drawn from a study of T cell responses to AZD1222 COVID-19 vaccine. General study results and limits: Only a handful of AZD1222 recipients, roughly six in all, had baseline seropositivity. Dominant at 160-218 and 743-854, vaccine-associated CD4 TCRs also spanned spike. Repertoire sampling happened only post peak T cell response. The donor cohort was predominantly white British with a female majority, and clonal diversity may have been underestimated.

The chain recombines TRBV10-2 with TRBJ1-3, with unresolved D. The sequence came from an adult who received the MenACWY meningococcal vaccine as a control. This sample comprised peripheral blood, obtained 28 days after the second dose of the MenACWY control vaccine. The CDR3 coding sequence is TGCGCCAGCACCGTCCCAAATGCGGGCCCTGGAAACACCATATATTTT. This gives the protein CASTVPNAGPGNTIYF.